This is a list of T cell receptor beta chains from one sample in a study of blood T cell repertoires in COVID-19. Generated by immunoSEQ multiplex PCR, the TCRdb table keeps only in-frame clones and is missing some. Of 140,000 to 150,000 clones listed, around 81% were seen once; the top ten hold more than 5%. Sequencing was performed on PBMCs or T cells enriched from blood (not recorded which). These receptors all stem from a woman aged 40 to 49 who had recovered from COVID-19. Both conserved end residues are part of each CDR3. A D gene is named only where the DNA matches it firmly. Rows give clone size only sometimes, using once, few, many, or a class for an expanded clone.

d_call,v_call,j_call,clone_size,cdr3_nt,cdr3_aa
.,TRBV2,TRBJ1-6,.,TGTGCCAGCAGTGACAGGGTCTACTCACCCCTCCACTTT,CASSDRVYSPLHF
TRBD1,TRBV9,TRBJ1-2,once,TGTGCCAGCAGCGGCCAGACAGGGAACTATGGCTACACCTTC,CASSGQTGNYGYTF
TRBD1,TRBV24-1,TRBJ2-5,.,TGTGCCACCAGTGACTCCGGACAGGGGGCAAGAGAGACCCAGTACTTC,CATSDSGQGARETQYF
.,TRBV30,TRBJ2-2,.,TGTGCCTGGAGTGGACAGTGGATGGTTTTAGCGGAACAAGTTTACACCGGGGAGCTGTTTTTT,CAWSGQWMVLAEQVYTGELFF
TRBD2,TRBV5-1,TRBJ2-5,.,TGCGCCCGCAGCCCAGGGAAGACTCGCGGGGGGGGAGTTCAAGAGACCCAGTACTTC,CARSPGKTRGGGVQETQYF
TRBD1,TRBV7-9,TRBJ1-2,.,TGTGCCAGCAGCCCGACAGGGACGGACGGCTACACCTTC,CASSPTGTDGYTF
TRBD2,TRBV7-9,TRBJ2-5,.,TGTGCCAGCAGCCCCCCTAGCGGGAGAGAGACCCAGTACTTC,CASSPPSGRETQYF
.,TRBV2,TRBJ2-5,.,TGTGCCAGTGGGGCACCGCCCATTCAAGAGACCCAGTACTTC,CASGAPPIQETQYF
.,TRBV5-4,TRBJ1-2,.,TGTGCCAGCAGCTCAGGAACTAACTATGGCTACACCTTC,CASSSGTNYGYTF
.,TRBV5-4,TRBJ2-5,.,TGTGCCAGCAGCCCTCCTAGCGCTCAAGAGACCCAGTACTTC,CASSPPSAQETQYF
.,TRBV10-3,TRBJ1-1,.,TGTGCCATCGGGCTCCAGGGGGAAGCTTTCTTT,CAIGLQGEAFF
.,TRBV27,TRBJ2-7,.,TGTGCCACCCGGGGGGCCCTCGACGAGCAGTACTTC,CATRGALDEQYF
.,TRBV18,TRBJ2-7,.,TGTGCCAGCTCACCATCCCCGGCTAGGGGGGAGCAGTACTTC,CASSPSPARGEQYF
.,TRBV6-5,TRBJ2-4,.,TGTGCCAGCAGGGGGGGGCCTGGGAACATTCAGTACTTC,CASRGGPGNIQYF
.,TRBV6-5,TRBJ1-2,many,TGTGCCAGCACCTCGGGCAGGGGCTATGGCTACACCTTC,CASTSGRGYGYTF
TRBD2,TRBV7-8,TRBJ2-6,.,TGTGCCAGCAGCTTAGCCAGCGGGAGGGCTGGGGCCAACGTCCTGACTTTC,CASSLASGRAGANVLTF
TRBD2,TRBV4-1,TRBJ2-5,.,TGCGCCAGCAGCCAAGATCCGGGACTAATCTTCGAGACCCAGTACTTC,CASSQDPGLIFETQYF
TRBD2,TRBV7-9,TRBJ2-2,.,TGTGCCAGCAGCTCCATAGCGGGGTCAGAGGAGCTGTTTTTT,CASSSIAGSEELFF
TRBD2,TRBV5-8,TRBJ2-5,.,TGTGCCAGCAGGACTAGCGGGAGGGAGACCCAGTACTTC,CASRTSGRETQYF
TRBD2,TRBV9,TRBJ2-1,once,TGTGCCAGCAGCGTAGGACTAGCGGGGACGAGCTCCTACAATGAGCAGTTCTTC,CASSVGLAGTSSYNEQFF
TRBD2,TRBV4-2,TRBJ2-7,few,TGTGCCAGCAGCCAAGATCCCGGGACTAGCGAGCACGAGCAGTACTTC,CASSQDPGTSEHEQYF
.,TRBV19,TRBJ2-1,.,TGTGCCAGTAGCAGGGGTCTTAACAATGAGCAGTTCTTC,CASSRGLNNEQFF
TRBD2,TRBV7-3,TRBJ2-2,.,TGTGCCAGCAGCTTAGCGGGAGATCTCACCGGGGAGCTGTTTTTT,CASSLAGDLTGELFF
.,TRBV7-9,TRBJ1-1,.,TGTGCCAGCAGCTTAGCTGGGGGGAGGGACACTGAAGCTTTCTTT,CASSLAGGRDTEAFF
TRBD2,TRBV2,TRBJ2-1,once,TGTGCCAGCAGTGGGCTAGCGGGCTTAAATGAGCAGTTCTTC,CASSGLAGLNEQFF
.,TRBV19,TRBJ2-1,once,TGTGCCAGTGGGTGGGACTCGGGCTACAATGAGCAGTTCTTC,CASGWDSGYNEQFF
TRBD2,TRBV6-5,TRBJ2-7,.,TGTGCCAGCAGTTTCCGGACTAGCGGGGACGAGCAGTACTTC,CASSFRTSGDEQYF
.,TRBV3-1/TRBV3-2,TRBJ1-2,.,TGTGCCAGCAGCCCACCCGGCGGTCTCTATGGCTACACCTTC,CASSPPGGLYGYTF
TRBD2,TRBV25-1,TRBJ2-1,.,TGTGCCAGCAGTGCATGGGGGACTAGCAATTTGGGGAATGAGCAGTTCTTC,CASSAWGTSNLGNEQFF
TRBD1,TRBV9,TRBJ1-1,.,TGTGCCAGCAGCGTTGCCGGGACAGGGGCCGACACTGAAGCTTTCTTT,CASSVAGTGADTEAFF
TRBD2,TRBV5-1,TRBJ2-2,.,TGCGCCAGCAGCTTCCAAAGCGGGAGAGGGAACACCGGGGAGCTGTTTTTT,CASSFQSGRGNTGELFF
.,TRBV19,TRBJ2-6,.,TGTGCCAGGGGACACAGCTCTGGGGCCAACGTCCTGACTTTC,CARGHSSGANVLTF
.,TRBV7-9,TRBJ1-1,.,TGTGCCAGCAGCCCGTCACAGGGTCCGGCTTTCTTT,CASSPSQGPAFF
.,TRBV28,TRBJ1-6,.,TGTGCCAGCAGCTCATCGTTTCGAGGGCGAGGTTCACCCCTCCACTTT,CASSSSFRGRGSPLHF
TRBD1,TRBV4-1,TRBJ2-1,.,TGCGCCAGCGAAAAGACAGGGGGGTCCTACAATGAGCAGTTCTTC,CASEKTGGSYNEQFF
TRBD1,TRBV2,TRBJ1-5,.,TGTGCCAGCAGTGAGGGGGCAGGGGGGCAGCCCCAGCATTTT,CASSEGAGGQPQHF
TRBD2,TRBV6-1,TRBJ2-7,.,TGTGCCAGCAGTGAAGGACTAGCGGGACTCTCCTACGAGCAGTACTTC,CASSEGLAGLSYEQYF
TRBD1,TRBV7-9,TRBJ1-5,.,TGTGCCAGCAGCCAACAGGGGGGGCAGCCCCAGCATTTT,CASSQQGGQPQHF
TRBD1,TRBV10-3,TRBJ1-1,once,TGTGCCATCAGTGACCCGACAGGGGTGGGCACTGAAGCTTTCTTT,CAISDPTGVGTEAFF
TRBD1,TRBV13,TRBJ1-6,.,TGTGCCAGCAGCGCAAGCGACAGGGTAGGGTCACCCCTCCACTTT,CASSASDRVGSPLHF
.,TRBV12-3/TRBV12-4,TRBJ1-1,.,TGTGCCAGCAGCTTGAGGTATACTGAAGCTTTCTTT,CASSLRYTEAFF
.,TRBV12-3/TRBV12-4,TRBJ2-1,many,TGTGCCAGCAGTTCTCCCGCCAGTGAGCAGTTCTTC,CASSSPASEQFF
.,TRBV30,TRBJ2-1,.,TGTGCCTGGAGTCCGGACAGTAGCTCCTACAATGAGCAGTTCTTC,CAWSPDSSSYNEQFF
.,TRBV2,TRBJ1-5,few,TGTGCCAGCAGGGGACTGGTTCAGCCCCAGCATTTT,CASRGLVQPQHF
.,TRBV12-2,TRBJ2-5,.,TGTGCAAGTCGCTTGGATAAACAGGGACACCCCAAAAAGACCCAGTACTTC,CASRLDKQGHPKKTQYF
TRBD1,TRBV7-6,TRBJ1-2,.,TGTGCCAGCAGCTCGCAGGGGGGAGACGGCTACACCTTC,CASSSQGGDGYTF
TRBD1,TRBV5-8,TRBJ2-7,few,TGTGCCAGCAGCTTAGGCACCCGGGCAGGGGGAACCTACGAGCAGTACTTC,CASSLGTRAGGTYEQYF